This record looks at one TCR beta chain sequence and its context. Its antigen is still unknown. No qualities accompany the bases; no much larger clone lies one base away. The library was built by means of the immunoSEQ multiplex PCR assay. The hsTCRB Kit was used according to the manufacturer's protocol to amplify rearranged TCR beta chain sequences. TCRB libraries were sequenced on an Illumina MiSeq. The original methods were these. Demultiplexing, trimming and gene mapping were performed with the kit vendor's proprietary platform. The table was pulled from immuneACCESS by TCRdb, which kept in-frame rearrangements only. Such tables lose some clones; where checked, under half of the loss comes from unresolved V genes, and the rest has no known cause. V and J calls and clone size are given by that table; D and trimming were obtained from the DNA. A total of tens of thousands of clones appear in this sample, about four fifths of them only once. Around 6.2% of the sample is held by the ten biggest clonotypes.

The data derive from a study of a mutant IDH1 vaccine in newly diagnosed glioma (dated by TCRdb to about 2021). A note on the overall study: Patients received eight vaccinations in weeks 1, 3, 5, 7, 11, 15, 19 and 23, corresponding to visits V03 through V10. Vaccination began 4-6 weeks after radiotherapy alone, or alongside temozolomide cycles in the chemotherapy-containing groups. Of the 25 to 40 patients who were treated, around 60% were male and approximately 38% were female, and the mean age was around 40 years. Prior to enrollment, patients had been given standard therapy consisting of radiotherapy alone, temozolomide alone, or radiochemotherapy with temozolomide, with the combination given to most patients. Six visits were used for peripheral blood collection: V03 (baseline), V05, V07, V10, V12 and V13. For exploratory analyses, longitudinal TCRB deep sequencing was carried out in about 26 treated patients wherever samples were available. General study outcomes and caveats: The authors stated that sample limitations prevented analyses of patient blood samples from being reproduced. Immune responses induced by the vaccine were seen in roughly 95% of patients across multiple MHC alleles. No apparent relationship was observed between pseudoprogression and alterations in the top peripheral T cell clonotypes detected by TCRB sequencing. PBMC samples for TCRB deep sequencing were selected based on availability.

The meaning of the sample's time point label: week 23, last vaccination. Each vaccine dose was 300 ug of a 20-mer mutant IDH1 peptide in Montanide, given subcutaneously with topical imiquimod. The donors had newly diagnosed IDH1-mutant astrocytomas of WHO grade 3 or 4 that showed loss of nuclear ATRX. The samples were drawn from NOA16, a multicentre, single-arm, open-label phase I trial in Germany that tested a mutant IDH1 peptide vaccine in humans for the first time. Genomic DNA for TCRB sequencing was extracted from EDTA blood using the DNeasy Blood and Tissue Kit. The origin of this receptor is a man between 40 and 49 years old with glioma. The material was PBMCs, obtained from a glioma patient whose treatment included an IDH1 peptide vaccine.

The CDR3 loop reads CASRDTQMRTASPLHF. The nucleotide sequence is given as TGTGCCAGCAGGGACACTCAAATGAGGACAGCCTCACCCCTCCACTTT. The rearrangement joined TRBV2 to TRBJ1-6; TRBD1 is a weak D gene call, 6 bases matching. V is clipped by 6 bases and J by 10 bases, and the sequence between their germline boundaries is 22 bases long. Per the germline V gene, SNHLY is the CDR1 and FYNNEI is the CDR2. The CDR3 sequence holds 16 residues, the cysteine and phenylalanine included. Only the CDR3 region is kept as DNA, spanning 48 bases read in frame from base 1.